The TCR beta chain under discussion was sequenced for a study of cytomegalovirus exposure and HLA in healthy donors. At the level of the study: Most genotyped donors, 65% to 85% of 398, had Caucasian-associated genetic ancestry. Study-wide points: HLA alleles showed associations with some 17,000 TCR beta sequences in a later analysis, at a 0.05 false discovery rate. Previously analyzed data showed that most TCR beta V segments were productive at a frequency of about 87% or about 30%. Researchers reportedly found TCR beta sequences accurately predicted most subjects' HLA-A and HLA-B alleles.

CDR1 SGHTS and CDR2 YDEGEE come from the germline V gene. The CDR3 is 12 amino acids. Germline trimming cut 3 bases from V and 10 bases from J; bases unmatched to any gene: 3. Researchers ran the PCR with 60 Vbeta and 13 Jbeta primers. The repertoire was sequenced with immunoSEQ multiplex PCR; TCRdb's copy has only in-frame clones and lacks some. Of about 110,000 clones in the sample, around 77% were seen once. With regard to this clone: Its specificity is not known.

The chain is built from TRBV5-8 and TRBJ2-5; the match to TRBD2 covers 10 bases. This TCR came from a woman aged 25 to 45 in good health and CMV-seropositive. Sequencing input: PBMCs. For the CDR3, the DNA is TGTGCCAGCAGCTCAGCGGGAGGGTACCAGTACTTC. Translating gives CASSSAGGYQYF.